This TCR beta chain was profiled in a study of T cells in Graves' hyperthyroidism and ophthalmopathy. Notes on the study in general: Researchers found most expanded thyroid clonotypes above 0.001 in blood as well.

This clonotype has ten or more counts. Its antigen is as yet unknown. Lactation, pregnancy, other autoimmune disease or uncontrolled infection excluded patients. Sample collection date corresponds to first hyperthyroidism diagnosis, prior to any ophthalmopathy symptoms. Roughly 10 ml of fresh peripheral blood supplied the PBMCs. TCR beta CDR3 region amplification was performed from RNA transcripts. RT-PCR in the first round (using the HTBI primer set) targeted the TCR CDR3. Each CDR3 protein is one row after TCRdb ran MiXCR on the multiplex PCR reads. The data show 300,000 to 450,000 distinct CDR3 sequences, with about a sixth seen just once and approximately 30% held by the top ten. CDR3 length equals 13 residues. V was trimmed by 5 bases and J by 4 bases, leaving 10 bases between them. Germline CDR1 is SEHNR and CDR2 is FQNEAQ (reference sequence).

The genes are TRBV7-9 and TRBJ2-3, with D possibly matching TRBD2 (5 bases). This sequence originates from a woman between 18 and 29 years old with Graves' hyperthyroidism that later progressed to Graves' ophthalmopathy. Source material: blood. CDR3 protein: CASSPAGADTQYF. CDR3 sequence (DNA): TGTGCCAGCAGCCCAGCCGGGGCAGATACGCAGTATTTT. Full variable domain (rest looked up from reference TRBV7-9 and TRBJ2-3): DTGVSQNPRHKITKRGQNVTFRCDPISEHNRLYWYRQTLGQGPEFLTYFQNEAQLEKSRLLSDRFSAERPKGSFSTLEIQRTEQGDSAMYLCASSPAGADTQYFGPGTRLTVL.